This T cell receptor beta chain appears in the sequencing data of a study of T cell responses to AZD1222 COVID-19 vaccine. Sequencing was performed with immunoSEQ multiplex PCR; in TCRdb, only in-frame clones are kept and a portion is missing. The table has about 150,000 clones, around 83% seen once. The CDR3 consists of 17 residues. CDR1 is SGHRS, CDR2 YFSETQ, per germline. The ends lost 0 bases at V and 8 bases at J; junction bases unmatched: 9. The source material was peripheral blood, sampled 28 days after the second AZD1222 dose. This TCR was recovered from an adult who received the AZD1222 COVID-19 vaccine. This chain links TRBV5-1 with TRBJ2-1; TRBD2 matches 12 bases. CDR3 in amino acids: CASSLATSGSKGHEQFF. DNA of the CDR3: TGCGCCAGCAGCTTGGCGACTAGCGGGAGTAAGGGTCATGAGCAGTTCTTC.